This T cell receptor (beta chain) stems from a study of vaccination effects on CD4 cells after COVID-19. TCRdb's table, derived via immunoSEQ multiplex PCR, lists solely in-frame clones and lacks some. Of roughly 30,000 clones listed, roughly 73% are singletons. With respect to this clone: Its antigen is undetermined.

Points from the study as a whole: Cross-reactivity toward common cold coronaviruses was confined to only 1 of 255 vaccine-induced clones in healthy vaccinees.

Prior to sequencing, the ViraFEST assay stimulated PBMC with viral peptide pools, which expanded the antigen-specific CD4+ T cells. Researchers isolated CD4+ T cells once approximately eleven days of culture had elapsed. In the vaccine recipients, nucleocapsid antibodies were negative and there was no prior SARS-CoV-2 infection. Every well got two million PBMC, which were grown with about 9.2 IU/ml IL-2 and around 10 ug/ml peptides. IL-2 medium took the place of half the medium on both days 3 and 7. The TCR originated in a human donor who received a COVID-19 vaccine. Sequencing was performed on CD4+ T cells from PBMCs cultured with HCoV-OC43 spike peptides, taken before COVID-19 vaccination. Subset specified: HCoV-OC43 spike overlapping peptide pool stimulation.

The CDR3 DNA sequence: TGTGCCAGCAGCGTAGCAGCAGGGAGGAATTCACCCCTCCACTTT. Protein product: CASSVAAGRNSPLHF. The chain uses TRBV9 and TRBJ1-6; D may be TRBD1 (5 bases). V dropped 0 bases and J dropped 7 bases, with 11 bases sitting between them. Germline CDR1 reads SGDLS; CDR2 reads YYNGEE. The CDR3 has 15 residues.